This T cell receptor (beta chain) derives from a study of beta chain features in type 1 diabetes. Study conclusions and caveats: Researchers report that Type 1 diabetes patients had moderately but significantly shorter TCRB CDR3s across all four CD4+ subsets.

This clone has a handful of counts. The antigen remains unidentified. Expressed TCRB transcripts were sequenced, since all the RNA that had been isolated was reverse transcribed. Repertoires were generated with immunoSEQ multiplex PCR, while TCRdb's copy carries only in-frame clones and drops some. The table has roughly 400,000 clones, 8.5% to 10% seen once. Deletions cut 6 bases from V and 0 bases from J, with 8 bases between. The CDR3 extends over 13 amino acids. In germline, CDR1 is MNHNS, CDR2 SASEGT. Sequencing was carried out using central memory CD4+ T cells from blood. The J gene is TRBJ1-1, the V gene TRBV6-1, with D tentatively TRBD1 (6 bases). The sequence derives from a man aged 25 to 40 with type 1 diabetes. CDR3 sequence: CASSRTVNTEAFF. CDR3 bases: TGTGCCAGCAGCCGGACAGTGAACACTGAAGCTTTCTTT.